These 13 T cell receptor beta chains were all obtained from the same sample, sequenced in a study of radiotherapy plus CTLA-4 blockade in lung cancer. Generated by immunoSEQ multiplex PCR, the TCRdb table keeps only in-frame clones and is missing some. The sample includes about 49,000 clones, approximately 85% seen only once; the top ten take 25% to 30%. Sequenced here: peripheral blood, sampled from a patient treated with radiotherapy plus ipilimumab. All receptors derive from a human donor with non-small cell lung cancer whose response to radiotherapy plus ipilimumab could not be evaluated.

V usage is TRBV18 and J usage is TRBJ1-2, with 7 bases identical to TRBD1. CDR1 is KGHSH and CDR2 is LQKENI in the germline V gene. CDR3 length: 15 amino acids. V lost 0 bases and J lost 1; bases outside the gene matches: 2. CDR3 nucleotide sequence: TGTGCCAGCTCACCACCGGGACAGCTTAACTATGGCTACACCTTC. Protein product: CASSPPGQLNYGYTF.

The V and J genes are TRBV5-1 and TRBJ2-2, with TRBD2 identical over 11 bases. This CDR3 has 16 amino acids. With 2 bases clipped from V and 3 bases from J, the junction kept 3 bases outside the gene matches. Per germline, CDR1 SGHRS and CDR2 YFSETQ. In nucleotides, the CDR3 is TGCGCCAGCAGCTTAACTAGCGGGAGCGACACCGGGGAGCTGTTTTTT. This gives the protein CASSLTSGSDTGELFF.

This CDR3 reads CASSLDTPSTDTQYF. CDR3 nucleotides: TGTGCCAGCTCACTCGACACGCCTAGCACAGATACGCAGTATTTT. The genes are TRBV18 and TRBJ2-3; D is ambiguous. The CDR3 runs to 15 residues. Germline V gene lookup returns CDR1 KGHSH and CDR2 LQKENI. Trimming cost V 4 bases and J 0 bases, with 11 bases left between them.

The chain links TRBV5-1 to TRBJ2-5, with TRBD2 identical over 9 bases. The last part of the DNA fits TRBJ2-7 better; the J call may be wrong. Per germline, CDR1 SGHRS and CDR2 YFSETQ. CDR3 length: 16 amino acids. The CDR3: CASSLDPSGRRNEQYF. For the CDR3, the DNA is TGCGCCAGCAGCTTGGATCCCAGCGGGAGGAGGAACGAGCAGTACTTC.

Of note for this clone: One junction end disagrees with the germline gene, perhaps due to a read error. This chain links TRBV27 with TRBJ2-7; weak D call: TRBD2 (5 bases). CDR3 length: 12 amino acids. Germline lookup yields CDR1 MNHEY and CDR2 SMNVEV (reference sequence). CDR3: CASSFGGYGQYF. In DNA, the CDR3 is TGTGCCAGCAGTTTCGGCGGGTACGGGCAGTACTTC.

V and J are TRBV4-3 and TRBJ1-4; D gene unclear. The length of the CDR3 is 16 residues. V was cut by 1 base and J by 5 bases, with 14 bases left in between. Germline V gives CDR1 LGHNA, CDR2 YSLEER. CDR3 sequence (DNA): TGCGCCAGCAGCCAAGGGACGCTCCGGGGAAATGAAAAACTGTTTTTT. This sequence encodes CASSQGTLRGNEKLFF.

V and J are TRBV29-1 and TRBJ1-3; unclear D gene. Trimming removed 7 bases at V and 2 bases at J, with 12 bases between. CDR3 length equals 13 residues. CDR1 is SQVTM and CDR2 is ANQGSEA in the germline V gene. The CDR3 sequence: CSAAEGAGNTIYF. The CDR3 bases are TGCAGCGCCGCCGAGGGAGCTGGAAACACCATATATTTT.

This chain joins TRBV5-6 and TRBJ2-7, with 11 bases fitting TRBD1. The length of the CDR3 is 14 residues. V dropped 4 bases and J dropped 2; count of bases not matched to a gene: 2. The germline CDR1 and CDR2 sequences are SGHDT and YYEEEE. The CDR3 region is CASSTGQGAYEQYF. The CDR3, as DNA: TGTGCCAGCAGCACGGGACAGGGGGCCTACGAGCAGTACTTC.

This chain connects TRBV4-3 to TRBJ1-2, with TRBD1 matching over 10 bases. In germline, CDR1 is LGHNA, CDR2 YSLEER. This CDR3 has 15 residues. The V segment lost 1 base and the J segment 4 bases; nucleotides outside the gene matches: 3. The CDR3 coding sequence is TGCGCCAGCAGCCAAGGGGGGACAGGGGCCTATGGCTACACCTTC. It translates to CASSQGGTGAYGYTF.

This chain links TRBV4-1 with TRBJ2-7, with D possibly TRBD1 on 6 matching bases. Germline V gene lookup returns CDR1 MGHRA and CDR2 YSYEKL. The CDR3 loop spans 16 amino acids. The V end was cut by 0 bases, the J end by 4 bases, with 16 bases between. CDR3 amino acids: CASSQDPGDLGYEQYF. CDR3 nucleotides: TGCGCCAGCAGCCAAGACCCAGGGGACCTTGGTTACGAGCAGTACTTC.

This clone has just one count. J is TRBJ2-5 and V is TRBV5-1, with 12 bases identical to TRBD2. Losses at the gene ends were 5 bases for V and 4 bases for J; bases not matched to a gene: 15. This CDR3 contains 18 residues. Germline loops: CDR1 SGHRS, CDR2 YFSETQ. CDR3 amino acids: CASSSGLAGPKPTETQYF. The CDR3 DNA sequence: TGCGCCAGCAGTTCAGGACTAGCGGGACCTAAACCTACAGAGACCCAGTACTTC.

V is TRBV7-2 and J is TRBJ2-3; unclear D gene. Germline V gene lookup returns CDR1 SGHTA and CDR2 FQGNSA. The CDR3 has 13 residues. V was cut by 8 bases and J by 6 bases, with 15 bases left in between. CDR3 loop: CASAPNHSDTQYF. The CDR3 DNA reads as TGTGCCAGCGCCCCTAATCATAGTGATACGCAGTATTTT. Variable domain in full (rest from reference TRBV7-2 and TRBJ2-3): GAGVSQSPSNKVTEKGKDVELRCDPISGHTALYWYRQSLGQGLEFLIYFQGNSAPDKSGLPSDRFSAERTGGSVSTLTIQRTQQEDSAVYLCASAPNHSDTQYFGPGTRLTVL.

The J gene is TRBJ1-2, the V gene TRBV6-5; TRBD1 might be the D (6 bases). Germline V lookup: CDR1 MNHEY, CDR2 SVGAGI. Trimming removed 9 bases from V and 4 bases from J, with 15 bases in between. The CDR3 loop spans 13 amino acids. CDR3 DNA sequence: TGTGCCAGTGCCGGGACAAAACGCTATGGCTACACCTTC. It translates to CASAGTKRYGYTF.